The 2 T cell receptor beta chains below were found in one sample sequenced in a study of blood T cell repertoires in COVID-19. Clones were sequenced by immunoSEQ multiplex PCR, and TCRdb holds only the in-frame ones, with some missing. The table includes a few hundred thousand clones, approximately 86% detected once. The sample consisted of peripheral blood. The receptors derive from a man in his 60s with acute or convalescent COVID-19.

The chain recombines TRBV6-6 with TRBJ2-7; 9 bases agree with TRBD1. J lost 6 bases, V lost 6 bases, and 6 bases had no gene match. The CDR3 totals 13 residues. The germline V gene encodes CDR1 MNHNY and CDR2 SVGAGI (reference sequence). The CDR3: CASSEQGAREQYF. CDR3 nucleotide sequence: TGTGCCAGCAGCGAACAGGGGGCGCGCGAGCAGTACTTC.

This clone has more than one count but fewer than ten. The rearrangement joins TRBV18 to TRBJ1-1; D uncertain. The germline V gene has CDR1 KGHSH and CDR2 LQKENI. The CDR3 totals 14 residues. The V end lost 3 bases, the J end lost 1 base, and 9 bases lay between the germline ends. CDR3 sequence (DNA): TGTGCCAGCTCACCCCCTCTGAGGAACACTGAAGCTTTCTTT. Protein product: CASSPPLRNTEAFF.